The 10 T cell receptor beta chains presented below share a single source sample, sequenced in a study of T-cell memory formation after mild COVID-19. Each CDR3 protein is one row after TCRdb ran MiXCR on the 5' RACE reads. Of 140,000 to 150,000 distinct CDR3 sequences listed, roughly a quarter are singletons. The source material was PBMCs or a T cell subset sorted from them (not recorded which). The receptor set was obtained from an adult woman who had mild COVID-19 (a few samples of this study predate the infection). Cell type and time point are not known.

The V and J genes are TRBV7-6 and TRBJ2-5; D call uncertain. Germline-derived CDR1 and CDR2 are SGHVS and FNYEAQ. V shed 6 bases and J shed 5 bases, with 16 bases lying between them. This CDR3 region has 14 residues. The CDR3 loop is CASSPHVDGETQYF. DNA of the CDR3: TGTGCCAGCAGTCCCCACGTCGACGGGGAGACCCAGTACTTC.

Only a few counts were recorded for this clonotype. This chain connects TRBV5-1 to TRBJ2-1, with unresolved D. Trimming cost V 0 bases and J 3 bases, with 10 bases left between them. The CDR3 consists of 15 residues. From germline, CDR1 is SGHRS and CDR2 YFSETQ. The CDR3 sequence is CASSLVSLIYNEQFF. Written as DNA, the CDR3 is TGCGCCAGCAGCTTGGTGTCCCTAATCTACAATGAGCAGTTCTTC.

This clonotype occurred a few times. This chain uses TRBV11-2 with TRBJ2-7; 10 bases align to TRBD2. Germline V lookup: CDR1 SGHAT, CDR2 FQNNGV. The V and J ends lost 1 base and 3 bases, in that order; junction bases with no gene match: 6. The CDR3 totals 16 residues. CDR3 nucleotides: TGTGCCAGCAGCTTAGTGACTAGCGGGCCGCACTACGAGCAGTACTTC. This translates into CASSLVTSGPHYEQYF. Based on the CDR3 plus reference TRBV11-2 and TRBJ2-7, the full variable domain is EAGVAQSPRYKIIEKRQSVAFWCNPISGHATLYWYQQILGQGPKLLIQFQNNGVVDDSQLPKDRFSAERLKGVDSTLKIQPAKLEDSAVYLCASSLVTSGPHYEQYFGPGTRLTVT.

The chain has TRBV2 and TRBJ2-3; tentative D call: TRBD1 (5 bases). V shed 6 bases and J shed 14 bases, with 21 bases lying between them. Germline V gene sequence: CDR1 SNHLY, CDR2 FYNNEI. CDR3 size: 13 residues. The CDR3 loop is CASREPGATQRYF. As DNA, the CDR3 is TGTGCCAGCAGGGAGCCTGGGGCGACACAGAGGTATTTT.

The rearrangement links TRBV4-1 to TRBJ2-7; TRBD2 matches at 8 bases. V was pared by 4 bases and J by 3 bases, with 8 bases of the junction left unmatched. The CDR3 extends over 15 amino acids. Per germline, CDR1 MGHRA and CDR2 YSYEKL. The CDR3 nucleotides are TGCGCCAGCAGCCTACTCCGGGGGGGCAACTACGAGCAGTACTTC. This gives the protein CASSLLRGGNYEQYF.

In this sample, this clonotype turned up many times. The rearrangement uses TRBV7-6 and TRBJ2-7; 9 nucleotides line up with TRBD1. Trimming took 5 bases from V and 5 from J; bases not matched to a gene: 7. The V gene's germline CDR1 is SGHVS and CDR2 FNYEAQ. The CDR3 is 14 residues long. The CDR3 nucleotides read TGTGCCAGCAGCCCCCGGGACAGGGCCGACGAGCAGTACTTC. Its translation: CASSPRDRADEQYF.

The chain links TRBV12-3 or TRBV12-4 to TRBJ1-2; D perhaps matches TRBD1 (6 bases). V was pared by 2 bases and J by 8 bases, with 12 bases between. The CDR3 length is 13 residues. The CDR3 region has the DNA TGTGCCAGCAGTTTATACAGGGTGAAGGGCTACACCTTC. Its translation is CASSLYRVKGYTF.

This clonotype has just a few counts. This chain connects TRBV20-1 to TRBJ2-7; possible D gene TRBD1, 6 bases. CDR1 is DFQATT, CDR2 SNEGSKA, per germline (reference sequence). CDR3 length equals 11 residues. V shed 7 bases and J shed 4 bases, with 11 bases lying between them. The CDR3 loop is CSVVDSYEQYF. Written as DNA, the CDR3 is TGCAGTGTTGTGGACAGTTACGAGCAGTACTTC.

The V and J genes are TRBV7-9 and TRBJ2-7; D ambiguous. V was clipped by 1 base and J by 3 bases, with 7 bases between them. Germline CDR1 and CDR2: SEHNR and FQNEAQ (reference sequence). CDR3 size: 13 residues. CDR3 amino acids: CASSLEPGYEQYF. CDR3 nucleotide sequence: TGTGCCAGCAGCTTAGAACCCGGCTACGAGCAGTACTTC. The variable domain in full, with the rest retrieved from reference TRBV7-9 and TRBJ2-7, is DTGVSQNPRHKITKRGQNVTFRCDPISEHNRLYWYRQTLGQGPEFLTYFQNEAQLEKSRLLSDRFSAERPKGSFSTLEIQRTEQGDSAMYLCASSLEPGYEQYFGPGTRLTVT.

This clonotype has only a few counts. J is TRBJ2-7 and V is TRBV5-1; 9 nucleotides line up with TRBD1. Germline CDR1 reads SGHRS; CDR2 reads YFSETQ. J gave up 4 bases and V 0 bases, and 5 bases lay outside the gene matches. The CDR3 loop spans 15 amino acids. The CDR3 spells CASSLDGTGIYEQYF. The CDR3 coding sequence is TGCGCCAGCAGCTTGGATGGGACAGGGATATACGAGCAGTACTTC.